These 18 T cell receptor beta chains came from one sample sequenced in a study of cytomegalovirus exposure and HLA in healthy donors. Primers for the PCR totalled 60 Vbeta and 13 Jbeta. TCRdb keeps only in-frame clones here, not all; method: immunoSEQ multiplex PCR. The repertoire holds approximately 210,000 clones, with roughly 83% as singletons. The sequenced sample consisted of PBMCs. All receptors come from a male donor in good health and CMV-seropositive.

This chain links TRBV10-2 with TRBJ1-5, with 7 bases fitting TRBD1. The V gene end was trimmed by 3 bases and the J gene end by 4 bases; junction bases not matched to a gene: 9. Germline V lookup: CDR1 WSHSY, CDR2 SAAADI. The length of the CDR3 is 16 residues. The CDR3 reads CASSDGQRGRNQPQHF. CDR3 sequence (DNA): TGCGCCAGCAGTGATGGACAAAGGGGGCGGAATCAGCCCCAGCATTTT.

V and J are TRBV18 and TRBJ2-2; no definite D call. V was clipped by 3 bases and J by 3 bases, with 14 bases between them. In germline, CDR1 is KGHSH, CDR2 LQKENI. The CDR3 extends over 16 amino acids. CDR3: CASSPTRWYDTGELFF. The CDR3 DNA is TGTGCCAGCTCACCTACGAGATGGTACGACACCGGGGAGCTGTTTTTT.

The chain uses TRBV7-3 and TRBJ2-7; 7 bases align to TRBD2. The trim removed 0 bases at V and 2 bases at J, leaving 4 bases unmatched. This CDR3 is built from 15 residues. Per the germline V gene, CDR1 is SGHTA and CDR2 is FQGTGA. CDR3 DNA: TGTGCCAGCAGCTTAACCCCGGGGGGAGCCTACGAGCAGTACTTC. Protein: CASSLTPGGAYEQYF. The complete variable domain, with remaining parts taken from reference TRBV7-3 and TRBJ2-7, reads GAGVSQTPSNKVTEKGKYVELRCDPISGHTALYWYRQSLGQGPEFLIYFQGTGAADDSGLPNDRFFAVRPEGSVSTLKIQRTERGDSAVYLCASSLTPGGAYEQYFGPGTRLTVT.

The chain joins TRBV5-6 to TRBJ2-3; D is perhaps TRBD2 (6 bases). Germline V CDR1 and CDR2: SGHDT, YYEEEE. The CDR3 runs to 15 residues. The V and J ends lost 6 bases and 6 bases respectively, with 20 bases between them. The CDR3 here is CASNPSGDFLDTQYF. CDR3 nucleotide sequence: TGTGCCAGCAACCCCTCGGGGGACTTTTTGGATACGCAGTATTTT.

The chain carries TRBV9 and TRBJ1-4; TRBD1 agrees at 7 bases. Germline loops: CDR1 SGDLS, CDR2 YYNGEE. With V trimmed by 2 bases and J by 8 bases, 6 bases remained unmatched. CDR3 length: 14 residues. The CDR3 is CASSVQGGKEKLFF. In DNA, the CDR3 is TGTGCCAGCAGCGTGCAGGGGGGTAAGGAAAAACTGTTTTTT.

The chain recombines TRBV6-5 with TRBJ1-2; 7 positions agree with TRBD1. Germline assignment: CDR1 MNHEY and CDR2 SVGAGI. The CDR3 loop spans 13 amino acids. V gave up 6 bases and J gave up 4 bases; unmatched junction bases: 5. CDR3 loop: CASRARTGYGYTF. The CDR3 DNA follows: TGTGCCAGCAGAGCGAGGACAGGCTATGGCTACACCTTC.

The J gene is TRBJ2-1, the V gene TRBV5-1; 9 positions agree with TRBD2. Per the germline V gene, CDR1 is SGHRS and CDR2 is YFSETQ. The J segment lost 4 bases and the V segment lost 5 bases, leaving 13 bases of the junction unmatched. This CDR3 region has 17 residues. The CDR3 nucleotides read TGCGCCAGCAGTGACGCCTTCGTAGCGGGGGCGTACAATGAGCAGTTCTTC. The encoded protein is CASSDAFVAGAYNEQFF.

V usage is TRBV6-1 and J usage is TRBJ2-7; 7 positions match TRBD1. The CDR3 is 13 residues long. Germline CDR1 MNHNS, CDR2 SASEGT. The V and J ends lost 3 bases and 2 bases, in that order; junction bases with no gene match: 1. CDR3 amino acids: CASSEGQPYEQYF. The CDR3, as DNA: TGTGCCAGCAGTGAGGGACAGCCCTACGAGCAGTACTTC.

The CDR3 protein is CASSYRTGPMNTEAFF. CDR3 bases: TGTGCCAGCAGCTACCGGACAGGGCCGATGAACACTGAAGCTTTCTTT. The chain links TRBV7-9 to TRBJ1-1, with 8 nucleotides matching TRBD1. The junction had 7 bases not matched to a gene; V was cut back by 4 bases and J by 0 bases. The CDR3 runs to 16 residues. CDR1 and CDR2 from the germline V gene are SEHNR and FQNEAQ (reference sequence).

V and J are TRBV25-1 and TRBJ1-2; a weak D match, TRBD1 (5 bases). The CDR3 contains 13 residues. Germline CDR1 is MGHDK and CDR2 is SYGVNS. The germline V and J ends were trimmed by 6 bases and 8 bases, with 16 bases remaining between them. The CDR3 DNA follows: TGTGCCAGCAGCAGCGGGGCCGTTGGCGGCTACACCTTC. This gives the protein CASSSGAVGGYTF.

The DNA of the CDR3 is TGTGCCAGCAGCGTCGGGACAGCCAATTACGAGCAGTACTTC. It translates to CASSVGTANYEQYF. J is TRBJ2-7 and V is TRBV9, with 7 bases matching TRBD1. The CDR3 sequence is 14 residues long. From germline, CDR1 is SGDLS and CDR2 YYNGEE. The V segment lost 2 bases and the J segment 4 bases; nucleotides outside the gene matches: 6.

This chain uses TRBV4-3 with TRBJ2-6, with D tentatively TRBD1 (5 bases). V was clipped by 0 bases and J by 4 bases, with 19 bases between them. This CDR3 is 19 amino acids long. The germline CDR1 and CDR2 sequences are LGHNA and YSLEER. DNA of the CDR3: TGCGCCAGCAGCCAAGATTATGGCAGGGCACTCGGAGGGGCCAACGTCCTGACTTTC. Translation: CASSQDYGRALGGANVLTF.

V and J are TRBV5-1 and TRBJ1-3; no clear D gene. CDR3 length equals 16 residues. V was pared by 0 bases and J by 0 bases, with 10 bases between. In germline, CDR1 is SGHRS, CDR2 YFSETQ. The DNA of the CDR3 is TGCGCCAGCAGCTTGGACAGAGTACTCTCTGGAAACACCATATATTTT. Its protein product is CASSLDRVLSGNTIYF.

This chain joins TRBV21-1 and TRBJ1-5; the table's D call of TRBD1 was not tested on the DNA. TRBV21-1 represents a pseudogene. CDR3 length: 17 residues. DNA for the CDR3: TGTGCCAGCAGCAAAGGGGCAGGGGGGATTCGCGGTCAGCCCCAGCATTTT. It is translated as CASSKGAGGIRGQPQHF.

The chain carries TRBV4-2 and TRBJ2-5; 8 nucleotides align to TRBD2. CDR1 and CDR2 (germline): LGHNA, YNFKEQ. V dropped 5 bases and J dropped 3; count of bases not matched to a gene: 5. The CDR3 consists of 14 residues. CDR3 sequence: CASSIPGLEETQYF. CDR3 coding DNA: TGTGCCAGCAGCATACCGGGACTAGAAGAGACCCAGTACTTC.

This rearrangement joins TRBV27 to TRBJ1-5, with D possibly being TRBD1 (5 bases). V shed 3 bases and J shed 7 bases, with 13 bases lying between them. The germline gives CDR1 MNHEY, CDR2 SMNVEV (reference sequence). There are 14 residues in the CDR3. DNA of the CDR3: TGTGCCAGCAGTTTGAGTCCTCAGGGCCAGCCCCAGCATTTT. This codes for CASSLSPQGQPQHF.

This sequence joins TRBV18 and TRBJ1-1, with TRBD1 identical over 8 bases. The CDR3 extends over 14 amino acids. Germline lookup yields CDR1 KGHSH and CDR2 LQKENI. Unmatched junction bases numbered 4, after V lost 3 bases and J lost 4 bases. CDR3 DNA: TGTGCCAGCTCACCGGCTACAGGGGGCACTGAAGCTTTCTTT. Translated: CASSPATGGTEAFF.

As concerns this clone: Germline and junction disagree at one end, which may indicate a read error. The J gene is TRBJ2-7, the V gene TRBV7-9, with D possibly matching TRBD2 (5 bases). This CDR3 has 16 residues. Germline-derived CDR1 and CDR2 are SEHNR and FQNEAQ (reference sequence). CDR3 region: CSSSLGLRAEAYEQYF. CDR3 nucleotide sequence: TGTTCCAGCAGCTTAGGCCTTCGAGCGGAAGCCTACGAGCAGTACTTC.